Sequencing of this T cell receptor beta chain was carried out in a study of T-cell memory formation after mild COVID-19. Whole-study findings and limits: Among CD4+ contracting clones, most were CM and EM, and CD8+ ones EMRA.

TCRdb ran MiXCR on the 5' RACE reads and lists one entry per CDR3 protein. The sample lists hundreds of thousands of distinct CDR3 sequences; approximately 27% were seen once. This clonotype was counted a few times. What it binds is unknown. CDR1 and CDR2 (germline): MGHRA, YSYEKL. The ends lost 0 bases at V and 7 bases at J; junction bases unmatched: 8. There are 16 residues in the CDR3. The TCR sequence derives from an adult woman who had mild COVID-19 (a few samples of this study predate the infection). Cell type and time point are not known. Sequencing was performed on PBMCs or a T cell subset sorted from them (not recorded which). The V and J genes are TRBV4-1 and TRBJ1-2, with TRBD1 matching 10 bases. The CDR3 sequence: CASSQDGPGQGFGYTF. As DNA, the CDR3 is TGCGCCAGCAGCCAAGACGGACCGGGACAGGGGTTTGGCTACACCTTC.